Listed here are 18 T cell receptor beta chains from one sample, sequenced in a study of healthy donors' naive CD4 and CD8 T cells. TCR libraries were built from 450 to 650 ng of total RNA by linear amplification. In TCRdb, the reads were re-called with MiXCR into one record per CDR3 protein. The table includes 150,000 to 200,000 distinct CDR3 sequences, over 60% detected once. Material: naive CD4+ and CD8+ T cells sorted from blood, pooled from several donors. The source of these receptors is a pool of human donors in good health; the sample pools cells from several healthy donors.

V usage is TRBV5-4 and J usage is TRBJ2-1; D tentatively reads TRBD1 or TRBD2 (6 bases each). Germline-derived CDR1 and CDR2 are SGHNT and YYREEE (reference sequence). Trimming pared 7 bases from V and 0 bases from J, leaving 17 bases between. This CDR3 is 16 amino acids long. The CDR3 nucleotides read TGTGCCAGCCGCTACGGGGGCCCGAGCTCCTACAATGAGCAGTTCTTC. Protein: CASRYGGPSSYNEQFF. The full variable domain, in which reference TRBV5-4 and TRBJ2-1 provide the parts outside the CDR3, is ETGVTQSPTHLIKTRGQQVTLRCSSQSGHNTVSWYQQALGQGPQFIFQYYREEENGRGNFPPRFSGLQFPNYSSELNVNALELDDSALYLCASRYGGPSSYNEQFFGPGTRLTVL.

V and J are TRBV19 and TRBJ1-5; unclear D gene. Germline lookup yields CDR1 LNHDA and CDR2 SQIVND (reference sequence). The CDR3 extends over 14 amino acids. The ends were cut back, 10 bases at V and 3 bases at J, with 16 bases in the middle. CDR3 nucleotide sequence: TGTGCCACCAAAGACGGAGCGGCCAATCAGCCCCAGCATTTT. Amino acid sequence: CATKDGAANQPQHF.

The rearrangement uses TRBV19 and TRBJ1-5, with D unresolved. This CDR3 contains 10 residues. The germline V gene encodes CDR1 LNHDA and CDR2 SQIVND (reference sequence). Trimming removed 4 bases at V and 10 bases at J, with 5 bases between. The CDR3 DNA sequence: TGTGCCAGTAGTAGCCGTCCCCAGCATTTT. Translation gives CASSSRPQHF.

As DNA, the CDR3 is TGTGCCAGCAGACTTAGATCCGACTACAATGAGCAGTTCTTC. Amino acid sequence: CASRLRSDYNEQFF. The rearrangement joins TRBV5-4 to TRBJ2-1, with D hard to call. V was cut by 5 bases and J by 3 bases, with 12 bases left in between. The germline gives CDR1 SGHNT, CDR2 YYREEE (reference sequence). There are 14 residues in the CDR3.

The chain employs TRBV29-1 and TRBJ2-3; a weak D match, TRBD2 (6 bases). Germline assignment: CDR1 SQVTM and CDR2 ANQGSEA. The CDR3 is 11 residues long. V shed 5 bases and J shed 7 bases, with 10 bases lying between them. CDR3 DNA: TGCAGCGTTCCCGCGGGGAATACGCAGTATTTT. Its translation: CSVPAGNTQYF.

The chain joins TRBV20-1 to TRBJ2-6; weak D call: TRBD2 (6 bases). Trimming took 0 bases from V and 0 from J, leaving 12 bases between them. CDR1 is DFQATT and CDR2 is SNEGSKA in the germline V gene (reference sequence). This CDR3 spans 17 amino acids. CDR3 DNA: TGCAGTGCTAGAGAACTGGCGGGGCACTCTGGGGCCAACGTCCTGACTTTC. As protein: CSARELAGHSGANVLTF.

The chain has TRBV11-3 and TRBJ1-3; D is undetermined. The V end lost 5 bases, the J end lost 0 bases, and 14 bases lay between the germline ends. The CDR3 has 16 amino acids. In germline, CDR1 is SGHNT, CDR2 YENEEA. CDR3 residues: CASSPSRGYSGNTIYF. DNA of the CDR3: TGTGCCAGCAGCCCGAGTCGTGGGTACTCTGGAAACACCATATATTTT.

J is TRBJ1-2 and V is TRBV19; tentative D call: TRBD1 (5 bases). CDR3 length: 13 residues. From germline, CDR1 is LNHDA and CDR2 SQIVND (reference sequence). The ends were cut back, 7 bases at V and 4 bases at J, with 13 bases in the middle. CDR3 coding DNA: TGTGCCAGTACCCGGGACGGACCCTATGGCTACACCTTC. This encodes CASTRDGPYGYTF.

This chain links TRBV15 with TRBJ1-2; tentative D call: TRBD1 (5 bases). V gave up 3 bases and J gave up 7 bases, with 6 bases separating them. The CDR3 is 11 amino acids. Germline V CDR1 and CDR2: LNHNV, YYDKDF (reference sequence). The CDR3 coding sequence is TGTGCCACCAGCAGTGGGGGTGGCTACACCTTC. Protein sequence: CATSSGGGYTF.

The V and J genes are TRBV15 and TRBJ2-1, with D possibly matching TRBD2 (6 bases). This CDR3 has 18 residues. Germline V gene lookup returns CDR1 LNHNV and CDR2 YYDKDF (reference sequence). V was pared by 0 bases and J by 4 bases, with 19 bases between. The CDR3 nucleotides are TGTGCCACCAGCAGAGACAATGACCGGGACTGGGAGTACAATGAGCAGTTCTTC. Protein product: CATSRDNDRDWEYNEQFF. Full variable domain (missing parts from reference TRBV15 and TRBJ2-1): DAMVIQNPRYQVTQFGKPVTLSCSQTLNHNVMYWYQQKSSQAPKLLFHYYDKDFNNEADTPDNFQSRRPNTSFCFLDIRSPGLGDTAMYLCATSRDNDRDWEYNEQFFGPGTRLTVL.

J is TRBJ1-2 and V is TRBV10-2, with a weak D call TRBD1 (6 bases). The V end was cut by 8 bases, the J end by 4 bases, with 17 bases between. This CDR3 comprises 14 residues. The germline V gene encodes CDR1 WSHSY and CDR2 SAAADI. The CDR3 sequence: CASPTRQGIYGYTF. DNA for the CDR3: TGCGCCAGCCCAACCCGCCAGGGGATCTATGGCTACACCTTC.

This clonotype was detected a few times. The V and J genes are TRBV18 and TRBJ2-7; TRBD2 agrees at 7 bases. The CDR3 covers 13 residues. The V gene's germline CDR1 is KGHSH and CDR2 LQKENI. The ends lost 0 bases at V and 5 bases at J; junction bases unmatched: 1. For the CDR3, the DNA is TGTGCCAGCTCACCACCGGCGGGAGACGAGCAGTACTTC. Its translation: CASSPPAGDEQYF.

The chain joins TRBV11-2 to TRBJ1-2; tentatively, D is TRBD1 (6 bases). Germline-derived CDR1 and CDR2 are SGHAT and FQNNGV. V was shortened by 0 bases and J by 6 bases, with 11 bases between the two germline ends. This CDR3 region has 14 residues. CDR3 DNA sequence: TGTGCCAGCAGCTTAGATGTGGGGGCGCATGGCTACACCTTC. This codes for CASSLDVGAHGYTF.

Concerning this clonotype: The junction does not match germline at one end; this may be a read error. The chain joins TRBV2 to TRBJ2-5; D unclear. Germline V gene sequence: CDR1 SNHLY, CDR2 FYNNEI. This CDR3 comprises 14 residues. For the CDR3, the DNA is TGTGCCAGCAGGGAAGAATCCTATCAAGAGACCCAGTACTTC. Protein: CASREESYQETQYF.

V gene TRBV6-5 combines with J gene TRBJ1-5, with D hard to call. V was shortened by 2 bases and J by 4 bases, with 15 bases between the two germline ends. The CDR3 runs 16 residues. CDR1 is MNHEY, CDR2 SVGAGI, per germline. This chain's CDR3 is CASSYTFVGRNQPQHF. CDR3 DNA: TGTGCCAGCAGTTACACGTTCGTTGGACGAAATCAGCCCCAGCATTTT.

The chain has TRBV29-1 and TRBJ2-3; 7 nucleotides align to TRBD2. The trim removed 4 bases at V and 5 bases at J, leaving 0 bases unmatched. Germline lookup yields CDR1 SQVTM and CDR2 ANQGSEA. The CDR3 length is 11 residues. In nucleotides, the CDR3 is TGCAGCGTTGCGGGGGGAGATACGCAGTATTTT. Its protein is CSVAGGDTQYF.

The table lists this clonotype with a count of one. The chain employs TRBV7-2 and TRBJ1-5, with D uncertain. The CDR3 contains 14 residues. The germline V gene has CDR1 SGHTA and CDR2 FQGNSA. The germline V and J ends were trimmed by 3 bases and 0 bases, with 6 bases remaining between them. The chain's CDR3 is CASSFRTSNQPQHF. The CDR3 region has the DNA TGTGCCAGCAGCTTTAGGACTAGCAATCAGCCCCAGCATTTT.

The genes are TRBV10-3 and TRBJ2-3; 9 positions match TRBD2. The germline V gene encodes CDR1 ENHRY and CDR2 SYGVKD. Germline trimming cut 2 bases from V and 4 bases from J; bases unmatched to any gene: 1. The CDR3 is made up of 14 amino acids. CDR3 amino acids: CAISEGTSSDTQYF. For the CDR3, the DNA is TGTGCCATCAGTGAGGGGACTAGCTCAGATACGCAGTATTTT.